This T cell receptor beta chain was observed in a study of T cells in Graves' hyperthyroidism and ophthalmopathy. What was amplified from RNA transcripts were TCR beta CDR3 regions. When the TCR CDR3 underwent first-round RT-PCR, the HTBI primer set was used. Each CDR3 protein is one row after TCRdb ran MiXCR on the multiplex PCR reads. This table has some 510,000 distinct CDR3 sequences, under 60% appearing once. Absent ophthalmopathy progression within 18 months defined stable Graves' hyperthyroidism. Each patient was aged 18 to 65 and had newly diagnosed hyperthyroidism of under 2 months' duration. Study-level results: Blood held most thyroid clonotypes expanded above 0.001 frequency. Stable hyperthyroidism and ophthalmopathy were separated using 13 V-J signatures.

In its sample, this clonotype was seen many times. The target antigen is unknown. This TCR was recovered from a woman between 18 and 30 years old with Graves' hyperthyroidism. The specimen was peripheral blood or thyroid tissue (not recorded which).

This CDR3 is CASSLEGGGELFF. CDR3 in DNA: TGTGCCAGCAGCTTAGAGGGCGGCGGGGAGCTGTTTTTT. The chain joins TRBV7-7 to TRBJ2-2; D remains ambiguous. Germline V gene data show CDR1 as SSHAT and CDR2 as FNYEAQ (reference sequence). Trimming shortened V by 1 base and J by 7 bases, and 7 bases separated the two germline ends. The CDR3 runs to 13 residues.